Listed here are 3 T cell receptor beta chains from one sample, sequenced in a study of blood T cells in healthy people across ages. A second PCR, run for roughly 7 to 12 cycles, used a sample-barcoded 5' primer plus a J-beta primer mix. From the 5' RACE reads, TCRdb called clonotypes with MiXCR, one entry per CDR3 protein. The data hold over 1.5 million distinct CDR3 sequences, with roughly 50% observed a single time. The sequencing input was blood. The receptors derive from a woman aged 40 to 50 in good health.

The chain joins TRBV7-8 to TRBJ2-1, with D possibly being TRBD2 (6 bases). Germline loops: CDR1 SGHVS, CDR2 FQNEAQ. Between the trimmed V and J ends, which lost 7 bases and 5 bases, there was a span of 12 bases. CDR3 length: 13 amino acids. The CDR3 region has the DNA TGTGCCAGCAAAAACCGGGAGAACAATGAGCAGTTCTTC. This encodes CASKNRENNEQFF.

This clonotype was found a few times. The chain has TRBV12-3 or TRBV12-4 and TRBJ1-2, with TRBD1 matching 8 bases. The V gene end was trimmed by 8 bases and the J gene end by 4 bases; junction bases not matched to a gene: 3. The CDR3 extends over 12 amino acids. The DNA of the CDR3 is TGTGCCAGCGATACAGGGGGCTATGGCTACACCTTC. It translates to CASDTGGYGYTF.

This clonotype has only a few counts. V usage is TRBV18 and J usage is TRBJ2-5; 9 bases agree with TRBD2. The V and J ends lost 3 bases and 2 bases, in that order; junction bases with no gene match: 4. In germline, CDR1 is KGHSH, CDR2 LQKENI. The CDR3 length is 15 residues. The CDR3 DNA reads TGTGCCAGCTCACCGCTAGCGGGAACTCAAGAGACCCAGTACTTC. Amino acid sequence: CASSPLAGTQETQYF. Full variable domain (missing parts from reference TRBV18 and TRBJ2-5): NAGVMQNPRHLVRRRGQEARLRCSPMKGHSHVYWYRQLPEEGLKFMVYLQKENIIDESGMPKERFSAEFPKEGPSILRIQQVVRGDSAAYFCASSPLAGTQETQYFGPGTRLLVL.